This T cell receptor beta chain was recovered during a study of CD8 T cells in Susac syndrome. A quantity of roughly 0.5 to 1 ug RNA underwent reverse transcription using random hexamers. TCR beta CDR3 was amplified by immunoSEQ covering 54 Vbeta and 13 Jbeta. TCRdb re-analysed the immunoSEQ multiplex PCR reads in MiXCR, keeping a single row per CDR3 protein. The sample has some 150,000 distinct CDR3 sequences; around 94% are singletons. CDR3 length: 14 residues. Germline V gene data show CDR1 as KGHSH and CDR2 as LQKENI. V lost 3 bases, J lost 6 bases, and 6 bases stayed unmatched. This clonotype was seen only once.

This chain joins TRBV18 and TRBJ2-7; 9 positions match TRBD2. This TCR was sampled from a human donor in good health. Sequenced: CD4+ T cells from PBMCs. This chain's CDR3 is CASSPLAGPGEQYF. The CDR3 DNA reads TGTGCCAGCTCACCGCTAGCGGGACCGGGCGAGCAGTACTTC.